This T cell receptor (beta chain) was captured in a study of T cells expressing NK-cell markers. TCRdb reprocessed the 5' RACE reads and keeps a single row for each CDR3 protein, giving no DNA. The table lists roughly 170,000 distinct CDR3 sequences, with about 18% in the top ten. The CDR3 length is 14 residues. Germline-derived CDR1 and CDR2 are SGHDN and FVKESK. Points on this clonotype: Its antigen is not known.

Study outcomes and limitations: Where a handful of donors were concerned, these clonotypes also led the CD3+CD56-NKG2C+ fraction.

The clonotype was recovered from a woman between 18 and 70 years old in good health. J is TRBJ2-7 and V is TRBV14; there is no DNA to check the TCRdb D call of TRBD2. What was sequenced was blood T cells: a sorted CD56 or NKG2C T cell subset, CD4+ or CD8+ T cells, or bulk PBMC T cells (not recorded which). CDR3 sequence reads: CASSQRTPSYEQYF.